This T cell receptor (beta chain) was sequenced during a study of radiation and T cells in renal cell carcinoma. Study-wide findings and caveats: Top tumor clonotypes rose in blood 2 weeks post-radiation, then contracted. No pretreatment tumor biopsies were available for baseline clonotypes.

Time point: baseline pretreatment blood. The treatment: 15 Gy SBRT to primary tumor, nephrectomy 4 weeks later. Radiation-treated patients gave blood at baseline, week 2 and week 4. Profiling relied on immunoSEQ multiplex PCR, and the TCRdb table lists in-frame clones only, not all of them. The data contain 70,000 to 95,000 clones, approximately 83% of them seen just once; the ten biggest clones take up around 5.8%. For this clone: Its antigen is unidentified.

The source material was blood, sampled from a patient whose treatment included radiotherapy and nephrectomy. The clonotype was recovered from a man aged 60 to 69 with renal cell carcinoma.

The CDR3 loop reads CASSQDLRGDGANVLTF. The CDR3 nucleotides are TGCGCCAGCAGCCAAGATTTACGAGGGGATGGGGCCAACGTCCTGACTTTC. The chain uses TRBV4-3 and TRBJ2-6; possibly TRBD1 or TRBD2 for D (5 bases each). Germline CDR1 LGHNA, CDR2 YSLEER. Trimming pared 0 bases from V and 3 bases from J, leaving 12 bases between. The CDR3 loop spans 17 amino acids.